This T cell receptor beta chain stems from a study of T cell repertoires in ileal Crohn's disease. This CDR3 spans 15 amino acids. Germline CDR1 and CDR2: SGHTA and FQGNSA. Trimming took off 5 bases at V and 7 bases at J, with 20 bases between the two ends. Profiling relied on immunoSEQ multiplex PCR, and the TCRdb table lists in-frame clones only, not all of them. The sample has some 14,000 clones; 70% to 90% are singletons. This receptor was identified in an adult with Crohn's disease. The chain has TRBV7-2 and TRBJ1-1; a weak D match, TRBD1 (6 bases). The sample was ileal tissue. The CDR3, as DNA: TGTGCCAGCAGCCTAACAGGGAAGAGAAGGGATGAAGCTTTCTTT. It is translated as CASSLTGKRRDEAFF.